This T cell receptor beta chain appears in the sequencing data of a study of CD8 T cells in ankylosing spondylitis. General study points: The study looked at matched synovial fluid samples from ankylosing spondylitis patients. Disease-linked clones were reported to be significantly enriched there. Blood of patients with ankylosing spondylitis appeared to be characterized by a TCR beta motif of several highly homologous variants.

Concerning this clonotype: The antigen remains undetermined.

Trimming pared 1 base from V and 0 bases from J, leaving 15 bases between. The CDR3 is made up of 16 amino acids. Germline values: CDR1 GTSNPN, CDR2 SVGIG (reference sequence). Generation of TCR beta libraries employed quantitative 5'-RACE incorporating molecular barcodes. TCRdb re-analysed the 5' RACE reads in MiXCR, keeping a single row per CDR3 protein. The sample shows about 150,000 distinct CDR3 sequences, under 55% of them seen only once. V usage is TRBV30 and J usage is TRBJ1-2; no definite D call. This clonotype was obtained from a male donor with ankylosing spondylitis. Source material: synovial fluid, either unsorted or a sorted T cell fraction (not recorded which). CDR3 DNA sequence: TGTGCCTGGAGTGAGGTCTTCAGACCGACTAACTATGGCTACACCTTC. Translation: CAWSEVFRPTNYGYTF.